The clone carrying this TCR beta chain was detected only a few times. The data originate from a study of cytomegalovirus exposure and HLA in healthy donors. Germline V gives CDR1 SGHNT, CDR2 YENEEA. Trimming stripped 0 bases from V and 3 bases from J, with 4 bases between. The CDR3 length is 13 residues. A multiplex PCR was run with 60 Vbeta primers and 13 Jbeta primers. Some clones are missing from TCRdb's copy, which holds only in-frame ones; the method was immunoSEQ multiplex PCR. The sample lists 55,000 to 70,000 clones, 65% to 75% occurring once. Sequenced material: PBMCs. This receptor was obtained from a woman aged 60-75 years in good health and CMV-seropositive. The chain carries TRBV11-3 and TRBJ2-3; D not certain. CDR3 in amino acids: CASSLERTDTQYF. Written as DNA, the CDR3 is TGTGCCAGCAGCTTAGAGCGGACAGATACGCAGTATTTT.